The rows below give T cell receptor beta chains drawn from one sample of a study of blood T cells in healthy people across ages. MiXCR, run by TCRdb on the 5' RACE reads, gives a single entry per CDR3 protein. The data contain about 1.4 million distinct CDR3 sequences, roughly 60% of them singletons. Sequenced material: blood. All receptors derive from a man aged 18 to 29 in good health. Each CDR3 is given with its conserved first and last residue. Fields, in order: D gene, V gene, J gene, CDR3 length, clone size, CDR3 DNA, CDR3 protein. The D gene is left open where the match is weak. Not all rows give a size; the values are once, few, many and, for expanded clones, a class.

D gene: NA; V gene: TRBV20-1; J gene: TRBJ1-2; CDR3 length: 16; clone size: NA; CDR3 DNA: TGCAGTGCTCCCCTCCCTGGGAACATCCAAGGCTATGGCTACACCTTC; CDR3 protein: CSAPLPGNIQGYGYTF
D gene: NA; V gene: TRBV25-1; J gene: TRBJ1-1; CDR3 length: 16; clone size: NA; CDR3 DNA: TGTGCCAGCAGTGATCCCTCCCGACAGAGGAACACTGAAGCTTTCTTT; CDR3 protein: CASSDPSRQRNTEAFF
D gene: TRBD1; V gene: TRBV27; J gene: TRBJ1-2; CDR3 length: 18; clone size: once; CDR3 DNA: TGTGCCAGCAGTCATCATCCGGGACAGGGGGCAGCTAACTATGGCTACACCTTC; CDR3 protein: CASSHHPGQGAANYGYTF
D gene: NA; V gene: TRBV25-1; J gene: TRBJ1-4; CDR3 length: 14; clone size: NA; CDR3 DNA: TGTGCCAGCAGCTCGGAACAGGGTCATGAAAAACTGTTTTTT; CDR3 protein: CASSSEQGHEKLFF
D gene: NA; V gene: TRBV15; J gene: TRBJ2-2; CDR3 length: 16; clone size: NA; CDR3 DNA: TGTGCCACCAGCAGAGAATTTGCATCAGGCACCGGGGAGCTGTTTTTT; CDR3 protein: CATSREFASGTGELFF
D gene: NA; V gene: TRBV14; J gene: TRBJ2-7; CDR3 length: 15; clone size: NA; CDR3 DNA: TGTGCCAGCAGCCACTCCCAGGACAGCTCCTACGAGCAGTACTTC; CDR3 protein: CASSHSQDSSYEQYF
D gene: TRBD1; V gene: TRBV4-2; J gene: TRBJ1-4; CDR3 length: 17; clone size: NA; CDR3 DNA: TGTGCCAGCAGCCAAGAGAGGGACAGGACTATTAATGAAAAACTGTTTTTT; CDR3 protein: CASSQERDRTINEKLFF
D gene: NA; V gene: TRBV6-5; J gene: TRBJ1-1; CDR3 length: 12; clone size: NA; CDR3 DNA: TGTGCCAGCAGTTCCCTTGGGATTGAAGCTTTCTTT; CDR3 protein: CASSSLGIEAFF
D gene: NA; V gene: TRBV7-9; J gene: TRBJ2-7; CDR3 length: 14; clone size: once; CDR3 DNA: TGTGCCAGCAGCTTATCCCTTCGGACCTACGAGCAGTACTTC; CDR3 protein: CASSLSLRTYEQYF
D gene: NA; V gene: TRBV4-1; J gene: TRBJ2-3; CDR3 length: 17; clone size: few; CDR3 DNA: TGCGCCAGCAGCCGGATCCTTACAGGGCCGGGGTCAGATACGCAGTATTTT; CDR3 protein: CASSRILTGPGSDTQYF
D gene: NA; V gene: TRBV24-1; J gene: TRBJ1-2; CDR3 length: 14; clone size: NA; CDR3 DNA: TGTGCCACCAGTGATACGACAGCGGGCTATGGCTACACCTTC; CDR3 protein: CATSDTTAGYGYTF
D gene: NA; V gene: TRBV2; J gene: TRBJ1-4; CDR3 length: 16; clone size: NA; CDR3 DNA: TGTGCCAGCAGTGAATATCATCCGGCGACGGGTGAAAAACTGTTTTTT; CDR3 protein: CASSEYHPATGEKLFF
D gene: NA; V gene: TRBV21-1; J gene: TRBJ1-5; CDR3 length: 20; clone size: NA; CDR3 DNA: TGTGCCAGCGTCCTCCGGCGGGGGGCCGAAAGGCTAAGGTTGGGACAGCCCCAGCATTTT; CDR3 protein: CASVLRRGAERLRLGQPQHF
D gene: NA; V gene: TRBV6-5; J gene: TRBJ2-5; CDR3 length: 15; clone size: NA; CDR3 DNA: TGTGCCAGCAGGATCGACGTTACCAATGGTGAGACCCAGTACTTC; CDR3 protein: CASRIDVTNGETQYF
D gene: NA; V gene: TRBV7-9; J gene: TRBJ1-5; CDR3 length: 16; clone size: NA; CDR3 DNA: TGTGCCAGCAGCCGCTCCGGGCGGGACACCAATCAGCCCCAGCATTTT; CDR3 protein: CASSRSGRDTNQPQHF
D gene: TRBD1; V gene: TRBV7-2; J gene: TRBJ1-2; CDR3 length: 13; clone size: NA; CDR3 DNA: TGTGCCAGCAGCTCGGACAGGGGTTTAGGCTACACCTTC; CDR3 protein: CASSSDRGLGYTF
D gene: NA; V gene: TRBV10-3; J gene: TRBJ2-7; CDR3 length: 12; clone size: NA; CDR3 DNA: TGTGCCAGCACTGGGACTCTAGACGAGCAGTACTTC; CDR3 protein: CASTGTLDEQYF
D gene: TRBD1; V gene: TRBV5-1; J gene: TRBJ2-4; CDR3 length: 13; clone size: few; CDR3 DNA: TGCGCCAGCAGCTTGAGGGGGCCTGACATTCAGTACTTC; CDR3 protein: CASSLRGPDIQYF
D gene: NA; V gene: TRBV4-3; J gene: TRBJ2-7; CDR3 length: 15; clone size: NA; CDR3 DNA: TGCGCCAGCAGCCAAGAGGGCTTCCCCGCCTACGAGCAGTACTTC; CDR3 protein: CASSQEGFPAYEQYF
D gene: NA; V gene: TRBV10-3; J gene: TRBJ1-1; CDR3 length: 14; clone size: NA; CDR3 DNA: TGTGCCATCAGAGAGACAGAAATGAACACTGAAGCTTTCTTT; CDR3 protein: CAIRETEMNTEAFF
D gene: NA; V gene: TRBV20-1; J gene: TRBJ2-1; CDR3 length: 11; clone size: NA; CDR3 DNA: TGCAGTGCTAGTGCAGGCAATGAGCAGTTCTTC; CDR3 protein: CSASAGNEQFF
D gene: NA; V gene: TRBV25-1; J gene: TRBJ2-5; CDR3 length: 12; clone size: NA; CDR3 DNA: TGTGCCAGCTCCCAGAATATGGATGAGCAGTACTTC; CDR3 protein: CASSQNMDEQYF
D gene: NA; V gene: TRBV5-1; J gene: TRBJ2-7; CDR3 length: 15; clone size: NA; CDR3 DNA: TGCGCCAGCAGCTTGGTCTCCGGGGCCTCCTACGAGCAGTACTTC; CDR3 protein: CASSLVSGASYEQYF
D gene: TRBD2; V gene: TRBV4-3; J gene: TRBJ2-7; CDR3 length: 16; clone size: NA; CDR3 DNA: TGCGCCAGCAGCCAAGAAACTAGCGGGGGGGCTTACGAGCAGTACTTC; CDR3 protein: CASSQETSGGAYEQYF
D gene: NA; V gene: TRBV6-5; J gene: TRBJ2-1; CDR3 length: 14; clone size: NA; CDR3 DNA: TGTGCCAGCAGTTACGGGACCCAAGGGAATGAGCAGTTCTTC; CDR3 protein: CASSYGTQGNEQFF
D gene: TRBD1; V gene: TRBV5-6; J gene: TRBJ2-1; CDR3 length: 19; clone size: NA; CDR3 DNA: TGTGCCAGCAGCTTGGTATTACGCCTTCAGGGGGAGCCCTACAATGAGCAGTTCTTC; CDR3 protein: CASSLVLRLQGEPYNEQFF
D gene: NA; V gene: TRBV29-1; J gene: TRBJ2-7; CDR3 length: 13; clone size: few; CDR3 DNA: TGCAGCGGTCAGACAAGGGATTCCTACGAGCAGTACTTC; CDR3 protein: CSGQTRDSYEQYF
D gene: TRBD1; V gene: TRBV5-1; J gene: TRBJ2-3; CDR3 length: 15; clone size: few; CDR3 DNA: TGCGCCAGCAGCTCACAGGGGGCTGGCACAGATACGCAGTATTTT; CDR3 protein: CASSSQGAGTDTQYF
D gene: NA; V gene: TRBV6-2/TRBV6-3; J gene: TRBJ1-2; CDR3 length: 13; clone size: NA; CDR3 DNA: TGTGCCAGCATGACGGGGGGCTCCTATGGCTACAACTTC; CDR3 protein: CASMTGGSYGYNF
D gene: NA; V gene: TRBV28; J gene: TRBJ1-5; CDR3 length: 14; clone size: NA; CDR3 DNA: TGTGCCAGCAGTTCAGCCCCAGCAGGACGGCCCCAGCATTTT; CDR3 protein: CASSSAPAGRPQHF
D gene: NA; V gene: TRBV27; J gene: TRBJ2-7; CDR3 length: 12; clone size: NA; CDR3 DNA: TGTGCCAGCAGGGGTGGGTTGAACGAGCAGTACTTC; CDR3 protein: CASRGGLNEQYF
D gene: NA; V gene: TRBV5-1; J gene: TRBJ2-1; CDR3 length: 15; clone size: NA; CDR3 DNA: TGCGCCAGCAGCTTAGTTCGGACTTTAAAAAATGAGCAGTTCTTC; CDR3 protein: CASSLVRTLKNEQFF
D gene: NA; V gene: TRBV5-1; J gene: TRBJ1-4; CDR3 length: 16; clone size: once; CDR3 DNA: TGCGCCAGCAGCCCTTCGGGTGTTCTTTCCAATGAAAAACTGTTTTTT; CDR3 protein: CASSPSGVLSNEKLFF
D gene: TRBD2; V gene: TRBV18; J gene: TRBJ2-3; CDR3 length: 13; clone size: NA; CDR3 DNA: TGTGCCAGCTCACCACGGCGGGAGGATTTGCAGTATTTT; CDR3 protein: CASSPRREDLQYF
D gene: NA; V gene: TRBV4-1; J gene: TRBJ2-7; CDR3 length: 15; clone size: NA; CDR3 DNA: TGCGCCAGCAGCCAAGGACCTGGGACGACCTACGAGCAGTACTTC; CDR3 protein: CASSQGPGTTYEQYF
D gene: NA; V gene: TRBV29-1; J gene: TRBJ2-7; CDR3 length: 14; clone size: NA; CDR3 DNA: TGCAGCGCTGACAGTTACGGGCGCTCCTACGAGCAGTACTTC; CDR3 protein: CSADSYGRSYEQYF
D gene: NA; V gene: TRBV20-1; J gene: TRBJ2-7; CDR3 length: 13; clone size: NA; CDR3 DNA: TGCAGTGCTAGTCTCGCGTCCGGGAGCGAGCAGTACTTC; CDR3 protein: CSASLASGSEQYF
D gene: TRBD1; V gene: TRBV27; J gene: TRBJ1-2; CDR3 length: 15; clone size: NA; CDR3 DNA: TGTGCCAGCAGTTTATCCGGACAGGGCGGTGGTGGCTACACCTTC; CDR3 protein: CASSLSGQGGGGYTF
D gene: NA; V gene: TRBV12-3/TRBV12-4; J gene: TRBJ1-2; CDR3 length: 13; clone size: many; CDR3 DNA: TGTGCCAGCAGTTTACAGGGTCCCTATGGCTACACCTTC; CDR3 protein: CASSLQGPYGYTF
D gene: NA; V gene: TRBV18; J gene: TRBJ2-6; CDR3 length: 18; clone size: NA; CDR3 DNA: TGTGCCAGCTCACCACAGGGACAAGGCCCTATCGAAGCCTCCGTCCTGACTTTC; CDR3 protein: CASSPQGQGPIEASVLTF
D gene: NA; V gene: TRBV4-2; J gene: TRBJ2-4; CDR3 length: 17; clone size: NA; CDR3 DNA: TGTGCCAGCAGCCAAGGGTGGGCGGAGGGCACAGAAAACATTCAGTACTTC; CDR3 protein: CASSQGWAEGTENIQYF
D gene: NA; V gene: TRBV21-1; J gene: TRBJ2-5; CDR3 length: 13; clone size: NA; CDR3 DNA: TGTGCCAGCAGCAAAGCGAGGGGAGAGACCCAGTACTTC; CDR3 protein: CASSKARGETQYF
D gene: TRBD2; V gene: TRBV29-1; J gene: TRBJ2-5; CDR3 length: 18; clone size: NA; CDR3 DNA: TGCAGCGTTGGACCGGGACTAGCGGGAAGGGAGGTTGGGAATGAGCAGTACTTC; CDR3 protein: CSVGPGLAGREVGNEQYF
D gene: NA; V gene: TRBV5-1; J gene: TRBJ1-4; CDR3 length: 16; clone size: NA; CDR3 DNA: TGCGCCAGCAGCTTGGATGGGTCTTCAACTAATGAAAAACTGTTTTTT; CDR3 protein: CASSLDGSSTNEKLFF
D gene: NA; V gene: TRBV6-5; J gene: TRBJ2-7; CDR3 length: 16; clone size: NA; CDR3 DNA: TGTGCCAGCAGTTACGATTCGGCGGGGCGCTCCTACGAGCAGTACTTC; CDR3 protein: CASSYDSAGRSYEQYF
D gene: TRBD2; V gene: TRBV6-6; J gene: TRBJ2-3; CDR3 length: 15; clone size: NA; CDR3 DNA: TGTGCCAGCAGCCCGTTAGCGGGGCTCTCTCGGGCGCAGTATTTT; CDR3 protein: CASSPLAGLSRAQYF
D gene: TRBD1; V gene: TRBV28; J gene: TRBJ1-4; CDR3 length: 13; clone size: once; CDR3 DNA: TGTGCCAGCAGGCTGGGACAGTATTTTGAACTGTTTTTT; CDR3 protein: CASRLGQYFELFF
D gene: NA; V gene: TRBV12-3/TRBV12-4; J gene: TRBJ1-4; CDR3 length: 13; clone size: NA; CDR3 DNA: TGTGCCAGCAGTGTAGGGTATAATGAAAAACTGTTTTTT; CDR3 protein: CASSVGYNEKLFF
D gene: NA; V gene: TRBV6-5; J gene: TRBJ2-7; CDR3 length: 18; clone size: NA; CDR3 DNA: TGTGCCAGCAGTTACTCGATCGAGGGCGGGCCCGTAGGTGGCGAGCAGTACTTC; CDR3 protein: CASSYSIEGGPVGGEQYF
D gene: NA; V gene: TRBV6-6; J gene: TRBJ2-5; CDR3 length: 13; clone size: NA; CDR3 DNA: TGTGCCAGCACGACGGGGTCTCTGGAGACCCAGTACTTC; CDR3 protein: CASTTGSLETQYF
D gene: NA; V gene: TRBV28; J gene: TRBJ1-6; CDR3 length: 15; clone size: NA; CDR3 DNA: TGTGCCAGCAGTTTATCGGACGGTAGGAACTCACCCCTCCACTTT; CDR3 protein: CASSLSDGRNSPLHF
D gene: NA; V gene: TRBV4-1; J gene: TRBJ2-2; CDR3 length: 14; clone size: NA; CDR3 DNA: TGCGCCAGCAGCCATACACCCAACACCGGGGAGCTGTTTTTT; CDR3 protein: CASSHTPNTGELFF
D gene: TRBD2; V gene: TRBV6-2/TRBV6-3; J gene: TRBJ2-1; CDR3 length: 15; clone size: few; CDR3 DNA: TGTGCCAGCAGGAAGTTAGCGGGAGGGCCCGATGAGCAGTTCTTC; CDR3 protein: CASRKLAGGPDEQFF